The entry below describes one T cell receptor beta chain. Germline CDR1 is SGHRS and CDR2 is YFSETQ. Trimming cost V 4 bases and J 2 bases; bases outside gene matches: 7. The CDR3 is 15 amino acids. This specimen belongs to a study of OX40 agonist ivuxolimab in advanced cancers. Study overall: Having had anti-PD-1, anti-PD-L1 or anti-CTLA-4 therapy before was allowed, and around 39% had some.

Only in-frame clones appear in the TCRdb table, and some are missing; sequencing was by immunoSEQ multiplex PCR. The sample carries over 95,000 clones, 90% to 95% recorded once. The specimen comprised CD4+ or CD8+ T cells sorted from blood, sampled in a trial of the OX40 agonist ivuxolimab. This chain uses TRBV5-1 with TRBJ2-3; TRBD2 aligns across 7 bases. The receptor comes from an adult with an advanced solid tumor such as melanoma, head and neck, liver or kidney cancer. The CDR3 bases are TGCGCCAGCAGCGTAAGCGGGATAAACACAGATACGCAGTATTTT. The encoded protein is CASSVSGINTDTQYF.